The T cell receptor (beta chain) under discussion was sequenced for a study of blood T cell repertoires in COVID-19 (dated by TCRdb to the early 2020s). As for the study more broadly: The collaborator samples originated in the United States, Italy and Spain and spanned the acute and convalescent phases of COVID-19. The repertoires were released in a freely available public database intended as a resource for research on the immune response to SARS-CoV-2. Sample metadata almost always included a de-identified subject ID, COVID-19 status, age in years and sex. Where HLA class I and class II types were available, the types were taken from metadata supplied by the sample provider, not from assay-based typing. Samples came from the ongoing ImmuneRACE study (first 160 participants) plus 1,254 subjects from 6 global collaborators. Subjects who had been exposed to COVID-19, were actively infected with it, or had recovered from it provided the deeply sampled blood TCRbeta repertoires that made up the dataset. The prospective study material was composed of cDNA or gDNA derived from T cells, B-cell-depleted T cells, or PBMCs. What the research found in general, with its limitations: The amount of clinical and demographic metadata varied by source and participant and was provided uncurated.

Each collaborating institution followed its own protocols to collect whole blood in K2EDTA tubes. For TCRbeta analysis, collaborator samples were shipped as frozen whole blood, as isolated PBMCs, or as DNA extracted from either sample type. The immunoSEQ Assay, a bias-controlled multiplex PCR, was used to amplify TCRbeta CDR3 regions from genomic DNA. The study's processing was this. Within the assay, amplification of reference gene primers was used to estimate how many nucleated cells each sample contained. To quantify the absolute abundance of each unique TCRbeta CDR3 rearrangement, sequence reads were collapsed and filtered. For each sample, productive Simpson clonality was calculated as the square root of Simpson's diversity index across productive rearrangements. Here the immuneACCESS table is served through TCRdb, limited to in-frame sequences with V and J called. Missing clones are a known gap in these copies; in checked studies unresolved V genes cover under half, and the rest lacks a known reason. The D gene and trimming were derived from the DNA, and the V and J assignments and clone size from that table. Within this sample are under 200,000 clones, with over 65% of them counted one time only. The ten largest clones represent roughly 8.6% of the sample.

Regarding this clone: The antigen it binds to is not known. No clone much larger than this one lies a single base away; base qualities are absent.

At the junction V is shortened by 0 bases and J by 5 bases; bases outside the gene matches: 11. CDR1 SGHVS and CDR2 FQNEAQ were looked up in the germline V gene. The CDR3 holds 17 amino acids from the cysteine to the phenylalanine. Only the CDR3 part of the read is kept: 51 bases, read in frame from the first base. The sequence derives from a man aged 55 to 69 with acute or convalescent COVID-19. The chain joins TRBV7-8 to TRBJ2-5; the junction holds 8 bases that match TRBD1. The sample was peripheral blood. The CDR3 protein is CASSLALTGGIWETQYF. The base sequence is TGTGCCAGCAGCTTAGCGCTAACAGGGGGAATATGGGAGACCCAGTACTTC.